A single sample gave rise to the 3 T cell receptor beta chains below, sequenced in a study of Ad26.COV2.S vaccination and SARS-CoV-2 variants. Described treatment: 19 received Ad26.COV2.S at low or high dose, single or two shots; roughly 5 received placebo; per-sample allocation not given. Specimen acquisition occurred on day 63 following the initial vaccine or placebo injection. Assay: immunoSEQ multiplex PCR; the TCRdb copy retains only in-frame clones and omits some. This repertoire shows more than 300,000 clones, 70% to 90% found once; its top ten account for about 10%. Sample: peripheral blood, taken in a trial of Ad26.COV2.S vaccine versus placebo. These receptors all stem from a person between 18 and 60 years old who received the Ad26.COV2.S COVID-19 vaccine or a placebo.

This chain links TRBV6-5 with TRBJ2-7; the D call may be TRBD1 or TRBD2 (6 bases each). The CDR3 consists of 15 residues. In germline, CDR1 is MNHEY, CDR2 SVGAGI. V was shortened by 1 base and J by 5 bases, with 15 bases between the two germline ends. CDR3 loop: CASSYLAPGAHEQYF. The CDR3 DNA follows: TGTGCCAGCAGTTACTTGGCGCCGGGGGCCCACGAGCAGTACTTC.

The rearrangement joins TRBV27 to TRBJ2-1, with 15 bases lining up with TRBD2. CDR3 length: 20 residues. V lost 5 bases and J lost 0; bases outside the gene matches: 11. Germline V lookup: CDR1 MNHEY, CDR2 SMNVEV (reference sequence). The CDR3 coding sequence is TGTGCCAGCAGTCCTCATTGGACTAGCGGGGGGGAAACCTCCTACAATGAGCAGTTCTTC. This sequence encodes CASSPHWTSGGETSYNEQFF.

The rearrangement links TRBV10-3 to TRBJ1-1, with D possibly TRBD1 on 5 matching bases. CDR1 is ENHRY, CDR2 SYGVKD, per germline. This CDR3 spans 14 amino acids. Between the trimmed V and J ends, which lost 7 bases and 1 base, there was a span of 13 bases. CDR3 amino acids: CAITLGAANTEAFF. The CDR3 DNA sequence: TGTGCCATCACCCTAGGGGCAGCGAACACTGAAGCTTTCTTT.